This T cell receptor beta chain emerged from a study of cytomegalovirus exposure and HLA in healthy donors. Study observations and caveats: Donor immune exposure was known only as CMV serostatus. Published work reported that the classifier diagnosed cytomegalovirus status with high specificity and sensitivity. Later, TCR association rates were found to vary by HLA locus, highest for DRB1 and lowest for HLA-C. Later on, a genetic analysis was performed. It linked a missense variant in DCLRE1C with V- and J-gene trimming of TCR beta.

PCR used 60 Vbeta primers and 13 Jbeta primers. Repertoires were generated with immunoSEQ multiplex PCR, while TCRdb's copy carries only in-frame clones and drops some. The sample consists of 130,000 to 150,000 clones, about 80% of them appearing once. For this clone: Its antigen is unknown.

Sequenced: PBMCs. The clonotype was recovered from a man between 35 and 55 years old in good health and CMV-seronegative.

In nucleotides, the CDR3 is TGCGCCAGCAGCCCAGTGGCGGTACAAGAGACCCAGTACTTC. It is translated as CASSPVAVQETQYF. The gene calls are TRBV4-1 and TRBJ2-5; D unclear. V was cut by 4 bases and J by 2 bases, with 11 bases left in between. Germline values: CDR1 MGHRA, CDR2 YSYEKL. The CDR3 covers 14 residues.